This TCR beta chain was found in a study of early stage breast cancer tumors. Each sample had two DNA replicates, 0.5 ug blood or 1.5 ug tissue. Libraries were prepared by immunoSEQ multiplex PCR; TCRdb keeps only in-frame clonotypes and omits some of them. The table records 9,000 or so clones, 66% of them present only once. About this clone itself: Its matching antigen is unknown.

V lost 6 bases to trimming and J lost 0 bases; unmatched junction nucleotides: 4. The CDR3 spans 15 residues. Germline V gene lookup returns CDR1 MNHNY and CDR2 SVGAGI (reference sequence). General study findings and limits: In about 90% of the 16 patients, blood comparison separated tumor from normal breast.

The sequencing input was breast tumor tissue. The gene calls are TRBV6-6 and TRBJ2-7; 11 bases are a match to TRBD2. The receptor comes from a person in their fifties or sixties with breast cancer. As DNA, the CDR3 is TGTGCCAGCAGCGTGGGACTAGCGGCCTCCTACGAGCAGTACTTC. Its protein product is CASSVGLAASYEQYF.